The clone carrying this T cell receptor (beta chain) was observed many times. Antigen specificity is unknown. Expressed TCRB transcripts were sequenced after all isolated RNA was converted to cDNA. Sequencing was performed with immunoSEQ multiplex PCR; in TCRdb, only in-frame clones are kept and a portion is missing. The sample lists about 660,000 clones, around 15% occurring once. The data derive from a study of beta chain features in type 1 diabetes. Study details: Cells sorted and examined across all samples totaled nearly 110,000,000.

This CDR3 comprises 13 residues. Germline loops: CDR1 LGHNT, CDR2 FRNRAP. Trimming cost V 1 base and J 6 bases, with 7 bases left between them. Findings and limits, study-wide: The study found moderately but significantly shorter TCRB CDR3s in all four CD4+ subsets of Type 1 diabetes patients.

V usage is TRBV12-5 and J usage is TRBJ2-1; D possibly corresponds to TRBD2 (5 bases). Sequencing was carried out using naive CD4+ T cells from blood. This receptor was obtained from a man younger than 35 with type 1 diabetes. As DNA, the CDR3 is TGTGCTAGTGGTTTGGAAGAGGGCAATGAGCAGTTCTTC. Its protein product is CASGLEEGNEQFF. The complete variable domain, with remaining parts taken from reference TRBV12-5 and TRBJ2-1, reads DARVTQTPRHKVTEMGQEVTMRCQPILGHNTVFWYRQTMMQGLELLAYFRNRAPLDDSGMPKDRFSAEMPDATLATLKIQPSEPRDSAVYFCASGLEEGNEQFFGPGTRLTVL.